This note documents a single T cell receptor beta chain sequence. It has no known antigen specificity. No per-base quality is available; no much larger clone lies one base away. The collaborating institutions used their own protocols to collect whole blood in K2EDTA tubes. For TCRbeta analysis, collaborators shipped samples in one of three forms: frozen whole blood, isolated PBMCs, or DNA extracted from either of those sample types. This sample was taken from a study of blood T cell repertoires in COVID-19 (dated by TCRdb to the early 2020s). The study in broad terms: Collaborator samples came from the United States, Italy and Spain and covered acute and convalescent phases of COVID-19. The prospective study material was composed of cDNA or gDNA derived from T cells, B-cell-depleted T cells, or PBMCs. The dataset comprised deeply sampled blood TCRbeta repertoires from subjects exposed to, actively infected with, or recovered from COVID-19. The repertoires were released in a freely available public database meant as a resource for research on the immune response to SARS-CoV-2. The samples were drawn from the first 160 participants of the ongoing ImmuneRACE study and from 1,254 subjects provided by 6 global collaborators. Sample metadata almost always included a de-identified subject ID, COVID-19 status, age in years and sex. Where HLA class I and class II types were available, the types were taken from metadata supplied by the sample provider, not from assay-based typing.

The immunoSEQ Assay, a bias-controlled multiplex PCR, was used to amplify TCRbeta CDR3 regions from genomic DNA. The paper's processing steps were these. Within the assay, amplification of reference gene primers was used to estimate how many nucleated cells each sample contained. To quantify the absolute abundance of each unique TCRbeta CDR3 rearrangement, sequence reads were collapsed and filtered. For each sample, productive Simpson clonality was calculated as the square root of Simpson's diversity index over productive rearrangements. This immuneACCESS table, as held by TCRdb, lists in-frame sequences with V and J called but not all clones. Of the missing ones, under half trace to an unresolved V gene in checked studies; the others have no known cause. The V and J calls and clone size come from that table; D and trimming were worked out from the DNA. Across this sample there are roughly 100,000 clones, with 65% to 90% seen only once. Roughly 4% of the sample comes from the top ten.

Results and caveats for the whole study, not just this receptor: The amount of clinical and demographic metadata varied by source and participant and was provided uncurated.

CDR1 and CDR2 were assigned from the germline V gene as SGHTA and FQGNSA. The CDR3 holds 14 amino acids from the cysteine to the phenylalanine. The retained sequence is limited to the CDR3, 42 bases, with the frame set at the first base. Cut back by 5 bases and 3 bases, the V and J ends lie 10 bases apart. This TCR was sampled from a man aged 45-60 years with acute or convalescent COVID-19. Material: peripheral blood. Rearrangement joined TRBV7-2 to TRBJ1-4, with the D segment identity uncertain. The nucleotide sequence reads TGTGCCAGCAGCATCGGAACAGCTAATGAAAAACTGTTTTTT. Its product reads: CASSIGTANEKLFF.